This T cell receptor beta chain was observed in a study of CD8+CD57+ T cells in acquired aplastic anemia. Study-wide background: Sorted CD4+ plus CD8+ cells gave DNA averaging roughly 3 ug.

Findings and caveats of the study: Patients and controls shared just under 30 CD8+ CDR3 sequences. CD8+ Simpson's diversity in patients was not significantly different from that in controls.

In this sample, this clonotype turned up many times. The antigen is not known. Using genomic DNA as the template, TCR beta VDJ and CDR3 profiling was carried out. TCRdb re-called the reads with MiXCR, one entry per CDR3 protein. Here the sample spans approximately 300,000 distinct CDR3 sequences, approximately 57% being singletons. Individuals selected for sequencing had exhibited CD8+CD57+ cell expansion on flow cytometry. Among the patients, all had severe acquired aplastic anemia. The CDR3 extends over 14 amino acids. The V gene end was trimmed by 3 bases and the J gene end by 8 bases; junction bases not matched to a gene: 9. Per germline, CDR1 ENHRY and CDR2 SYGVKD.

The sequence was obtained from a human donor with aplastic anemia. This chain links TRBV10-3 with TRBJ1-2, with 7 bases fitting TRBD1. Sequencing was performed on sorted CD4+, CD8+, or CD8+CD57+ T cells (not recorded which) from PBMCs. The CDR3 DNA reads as TGTGCCATCAGTGACTTTACAGGGGCGGGGGGCTACACCTTC. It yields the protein CAISDFTGAGGYTF.